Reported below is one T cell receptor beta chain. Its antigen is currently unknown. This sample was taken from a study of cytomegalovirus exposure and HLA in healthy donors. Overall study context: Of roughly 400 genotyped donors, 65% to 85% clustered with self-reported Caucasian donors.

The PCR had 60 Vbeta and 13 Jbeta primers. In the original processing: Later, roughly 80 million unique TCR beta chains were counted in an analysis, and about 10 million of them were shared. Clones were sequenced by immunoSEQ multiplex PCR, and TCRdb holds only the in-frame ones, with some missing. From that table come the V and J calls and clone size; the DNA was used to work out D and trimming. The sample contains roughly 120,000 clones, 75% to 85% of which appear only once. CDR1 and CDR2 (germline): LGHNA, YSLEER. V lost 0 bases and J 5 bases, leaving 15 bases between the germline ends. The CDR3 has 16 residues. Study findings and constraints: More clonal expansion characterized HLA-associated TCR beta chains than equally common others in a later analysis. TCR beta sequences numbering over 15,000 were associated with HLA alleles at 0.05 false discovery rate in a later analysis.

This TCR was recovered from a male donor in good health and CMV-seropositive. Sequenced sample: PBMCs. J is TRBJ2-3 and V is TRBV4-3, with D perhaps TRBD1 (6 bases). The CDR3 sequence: CASSQESRGFRDTQYF. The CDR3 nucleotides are TGCGCCAGCAGCCAAGAAAGCAGGGGTTTTCGAGATACGCAGTATTTT.